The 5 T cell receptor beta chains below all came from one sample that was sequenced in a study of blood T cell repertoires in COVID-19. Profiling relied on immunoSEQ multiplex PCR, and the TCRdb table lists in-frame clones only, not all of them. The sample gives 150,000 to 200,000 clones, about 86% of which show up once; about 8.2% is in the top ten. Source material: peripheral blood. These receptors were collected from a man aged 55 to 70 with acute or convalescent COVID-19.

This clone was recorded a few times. CDR3: CASSRTPPGENTEAFF. CDR3 nucleotides: TGTGCCAGCTCTCGGACCCCACCGGGAGAGAACACTGAAGCTTTCTTT. V gene TRBV18 combines with J gene TRBJ1-1, with D hard to call. Trimming shortened V by 6 bases and J by 1 base, and 18 bases separated the two germline ends. The CDR3 is 16 amino acids. The germline CDR1 and CDR2 sequences are KGHSH and LQKENI.

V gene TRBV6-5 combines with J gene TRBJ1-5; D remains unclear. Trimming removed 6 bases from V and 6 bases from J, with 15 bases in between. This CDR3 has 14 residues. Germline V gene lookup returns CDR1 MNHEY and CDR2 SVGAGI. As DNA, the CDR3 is TGTGCCAGCAGCCCAAATGGGGAGACTCAGCCCCAGCATTTT. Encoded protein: CASSPNGETQPQHF.

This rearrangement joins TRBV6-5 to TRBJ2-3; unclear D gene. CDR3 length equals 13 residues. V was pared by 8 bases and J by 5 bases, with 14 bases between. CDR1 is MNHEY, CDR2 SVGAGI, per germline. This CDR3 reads CASGRPSRDTQYF. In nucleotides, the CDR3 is TGTGCCAGCGGGCGTCCGAGCCGAGATACGCAGTATTTT.

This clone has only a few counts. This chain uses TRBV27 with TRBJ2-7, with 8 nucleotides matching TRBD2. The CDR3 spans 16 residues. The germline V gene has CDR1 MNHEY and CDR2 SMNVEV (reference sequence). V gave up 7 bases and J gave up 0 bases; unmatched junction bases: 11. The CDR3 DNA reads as TGTGCCAGCACCCCGGGAGCGAGCGGGAGCTCCTACGAGCAGTACTTC. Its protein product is CASTPGASGSSYEQYF.

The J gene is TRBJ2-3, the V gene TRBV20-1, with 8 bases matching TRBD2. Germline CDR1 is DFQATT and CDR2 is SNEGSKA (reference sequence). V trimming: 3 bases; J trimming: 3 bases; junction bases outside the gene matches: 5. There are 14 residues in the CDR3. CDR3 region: CSASRGGRTDTQYF. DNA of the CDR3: TGCAGTGCTAGTAGGGGCGGGAGGACAGATACGCAGTATTTT.